The rows below give T cell receptor beta chains drawn from one sample of a study of T cell repertoires in cytomegalovirus infection. TCRdb called the reads again in MiXCR, with one record for every CDR3 protein. The data show about 310,000 distinct CDR3 sequences, about a sixth seen once. Sequenced material: PBMCs. The receptors stem from a human donor in good health (CMV status not recorded). Some clones in this sample may be carry-over from other donors' samples. Each CDR3 is given with its conserved first and last residue. The D gene is left open where the match is weak. Where a row states a size, it is once, few, many or the class of an expanded clone; other rows omit it.

D gene: .
J gene: TRBJ2-1
V gene: TRBV24-1
clone size: .
CDR3 DNA: TGTGCCACCAGTGACCCCAACAGGGAAGATGAGCAGTTCTTC
CDR3 protein: CATSDPNREDEQFF

D gene: TRBD2
J gene: TRBJ2-5
V gene: TRBV5-1
clone size: few
CDR3 DNA: TGCGCCAGCAGCCCAGGGACTAGCGGGGGGCCCTATTCCCAAGAGACCCAGTACTTC
CDR3 protein: CASSPGTSGGPYSQETQYF

D gene: .
J gene: TRBJ2-7
V gene: TRBV5-8
clone size: .
CDR3 DNA: TGTGCCAGCAGCTTGGATCTGGGGACATCCTACGAGCAGTACTTC
CDR3 protein: CASSLDLGTSYEQYF

D gene: TRBD1
J gene: TRBJ2-7
V gene: TRBV6-2/TRBV6-3
clone size: few
CDR3 DNA: TGTGCCAGCAGTTGGGGACAGGGGCCAATTAGCTCCTACGAGCAGTACTTC
CDR3 protein: CASSWGQGPISSYEQYF

D gene: .
J gene: TRBJ2-7
V gene: TRBV12-3/TRBV12-4
clone size: few
CDR3 DNA: TGTGCCAGCAGTAACCGGGACATCCCCTACGAGCAGTACTTC
CDR3 protein: CASSNRDIPYEQYF

D gene: TRBD1
J gene: TRBJ1-4
V gene: TRBV20-1
clone size: few
CDR3 DNA: TGCAGTGCTACTCACCGGGACAGGGGAGGTGAAAAACTGTTTTTT
CDR3 protein: CSATHRDRGGEKLFF

D gene: .
J gene: TRBJ2-1
V gene: TRBV28
clone size: .
CDR3 DNA: TGTGCCAGCAGAAATGGTCAGGCCGCCTACAATGAGCAGTTCTTC
CDR3 protein: CASRNGQAAYNEQFF

D gene: .
J gene: TRBJ2-5
V gene: TRBV4-3
clone size: many
CDR3 DNA: TGCGCCAGCAGCCAAGATTACGGGCCCAGGGGGGCCCAGTACTTC
CDR3 protein: CASSQDYGPRGAQYF

D gene: .
J gene: TRBJ2-7
V gene: TRBV7-9
clone size: few
CDR3 DNA: TGTGCCAGCAGCTCCCCCGGGACCCTGGGTCAACTCGAGCAGTACTTC
CDR3 protein: CASSSPGTLGQLEQYF

D gene: TRBD1
J gene: TRBJ2-5
V gene: TRBV27
clone size: .
CDR3 DNA: TGTGCCAGCACCCCCTTCGGGACAGGGTTACGAGAGACCCAGTACTTC
CDR3 protein: CASTPFGTGLRETQYF

D gene: TRBD2
J gene: TRBJ2-1
V gene: TRBV12-3/TRBV12-4
clone size: few
CDR3 DNA: TGTGCCAGCTGCCCTAGCGGGGGACCACACAATGAGCAGTTCTTC
CDR3 protein: CASCPSGGPHNEQFF

D gene: .
J gene: TRBJ2-5
V gene: TRBV12-5
clone size: few
CDR3 DNA: TGTGCTAGTGGTTGGGGGGCAGGTGATCCCCAAGAGACCCAGTACTTC
CDR3 protein: CASGWGAGDPQETQYF

D gene: .
J gene: TRBJ2-7
V gene: TRBV5-4
clone size: few
CDR3 DNA: TGTGCCAGCAGCTTGGCCTTCAGGGCCGAGCAGTACTTC
CDR3 protein: CASSLAFRAEQYF

D gene: .
J gene: TRBJ1-1
V gene: TRBV7-9
clone size: many
CDR3 DNA: TGTGCCAGCAGCTTAGCCGGGAGGGGCACTGAAGCTTTCTTT
CDR3 protein: CASSLAGRGTEAFF

D gene: .
J gene: TRBJ2-1
V gene: TRBV10-3
clone size: .
CDR3 DNA: TGTGCCATCATGCGGGGAGACTCCTACAATGAGCAGTTCTTC
CDR3 protein: CAIMRGDSYNEQFF

D gene: TRBD1
J gene: TRBJ2-7
V gene: TRBV28
clone size: .
CDR3 DNA: TGTGCCAGCAGCTCGGGACAGGAGGTCAACGAGCAGTACTTC
CDR3 protein: CASSSGQEVNEQYF

D gene: .
J gene: TRBJ1-1
V gene: TRBV2
clone size: .
CDR3 DNA: TGTGCCAGCAGTGCTATCGGGACGGCCTATGAAGCTTTCTTT
CDR3 protein: CASSAIGTAYEAFF

D gene: .
J gene: TRBJ1-1
V gene: TRBV5-1
clone size: .
CDR3 DNA: TGCGCCAGCAGCTTGGAGGGGGGTAGGACTGAAGCTTTCTTT
CDR3 protein: CASSLEGGRTEAFF

D gene: .
J gene: TRBJ2-1
V gene: TRBV5-8
clone size: few
CDR3 DNA: TGTGCCAGCAGCTTGGAAGCCGCCGGGTACAATGAGCAGTTCTTC
CDR3 protein: CASSLEAAGYNEQFF

D gene: TRBD1
J gene: TRBJ1-2
V gene: TRBV20-1
clone size: few
CDR3 DNA: TGCAGTGCTAGAGAAGGGACAGTGGAGGGCTACACCTTC
CDR3 protein: CSAREGTVEGYTF

D gene: .
J gene: TRBJ2-3
V gene: TRBV12-3/TRBV12-4
clone size: few
CDR3 DNA: TGTGCCAGCAGCCCCCGCGGCAGGCTGGGCACAGATACGCAGTATTTT
CDR3 protein: CASSPRGRLGTDTQYF

D gene: .
J gene: TRBJ1-2
V gene: TRBV7-9
clone size: many
CDR3 DNA: TGTGCCAGCAGCTTAGAGGTGGGCGGCTACACCTTC
CDR3 protein: CASSLEVGGYTF

D gene: TRBD1
J gene: TRBJ2-1
V gene: TRBV20-1
clone size: few
CDR3 DNA: TGCAGTGTGGGACAGGGGAACAATGAGCAGTTCTTC
CDR3 protein: CSVGQGNNEQFF

D gene: TRBD1
J gene: TRBJ1-2
V gene: TRBV18
clone size: .
CDR3 DNA: TGTGCCAGCTCCCCCGGGACAGGGACTCCCTATGGCTACACCTTC
CDR3 protein: CASSPGTGTPYGYTF

D gene: .
J gene: TRBJ1-1
V gene: TRBV12-5
clone size: .
CDR3 DNA: TGTGCTAGTGGTTTGGATGGGCTGGGGAGAGGGGGCACTGAAGCTTTCTTT
CDR3 protein: CASGLDGLGRGGTEAFF

D gene: .
J gene: TRBJ1-1
V gene: TRBV19
clone size: few
CDR3 DNA: TGTGCCAGTAGTGTAGACCAGACTGAAGCTTTCTTT
CDR3 protein: CASSVDQTEAFF

D gene: .
J gene: TRBJ2-2
V gene: TRBV4-3
clone size: few
CDR3 DNA: TGCGCCAGCAGCCTCGGAGTAGGGCCGAGCACCGGGGAGCTGTTTTTT
CDR3 protein: CASSLGVGPSTGELFF

D gene: .
J gene: TRBJ1-5
V gene: TRBV7-9
clone size: few
CDR3 DNA: TGTGCCAGCAGCTCAAAGGGAGGGACCCAGCCCCAGCATTTT
CDR3 protein: CASSSKGGTQPQHF

D gene: TRBD2
J gene: TRBJ2-1
V gene: TRBV7-4
clone size: .
CDR3 DNA: TGTGCCAGCAGCCTATGGACTAGCGGGGGGTCCAATGAGCAGTTCTTC
CDR3 protein: CASSLWTSGGSNEQFF

D gene: .
J gene: TRBJ2-7
V gene: TRBV20-1
clone size: few
CDR3 DNA: TGCAGTGCTAGTGAGACAGCTGGGATTGACGAGCAGTACTTC
CDR3 protein: CSASETAGIDEQYF

D gene: TRBD1
J gene: TRBJ2-3
V gene: TRBV27
clone size: many
CDR3 DNA: TGTGCCAGCAGTTACAGGGGGGATACGCAGTATTTT
CDR3 protein: CASSYRGDTQYF

D gene: .
J gene: TRBJ2-7
V gene: TRBV28
clone size: .
CDR3 DNA: TGTGCCAGCAGTTTATTGGGCTGGTACGAGCAGTACTTC
CDR3 protein: CASSLLGWYEQYF

D gene: .
J gene: TRBJ2-1
V gene: TRBV2
clone size: few
CDR3 DNA: TGTGCCAGCAGTGAATACGGGAGCTCCTACAATGAGCAGTTCTTC
CDR3 protein: CASSEYGSSYNEQFF

D gene: TRBD1
J gene: TRBJ2-1
V gene: TRBV9
clone size: .
CDR3 DNA: TGTGCCAGCAGCGTAGCTCAGGGGGTTTCCTACAATGAGCAGTTCTTC
CDR3 protein: CASSVAQGVSYNEQFF

D gene: .
J gene: TRBJ2-7
V gene: TRBV20-1
clone size: .
CDR3 DNA: TGCAGTGCCCAACCGGACAGCTACGAGCAGTGCTTC
CDR3 protein: CSAQPDSYEQCF

D gene: .
J gene: TRBJ2-4
V gene: TRBV20-1
clone size: .
CDR3 DNA: TGCAGCTACCCCGAGAGGGGGACCATAGCCAAAAACATTCAGTACTTC
CDR3 protein: CSYPERGTIAKNIQYF

D gene: .
J gene: TRBJ2-5
V gene: TRBV12-3/TRBV12-4
clone size: .
CDR3 DNA: TGTGCCAGCAGTTTCCGGTTTTTGGAGACCCAGTACTTC
CDR3 protein: CASSFRFLETQYF

D gene: TRBD1
J gene: TRBJ1-6
V gene: TRBV25-1
clone size: few
CDR3 DNA: TGTGCCAGCAGTGGGGGACAGGGGGCGATATCTAATTCACCCCTCCACTTT
CDR3 protein: CASSGGQGAISNSPLHF

D gene: .
J gene: TRBJ2-5
V gene: TRBV20-1
clone size: .
CDR3 DNA: TGCAGTGCCACAGCCCACCCGGACACTCTGGAGACCCAGTACTTC
CDR3 protein: CSATAHPDTLETQYF

D gene: .
J gene: TRBJ2-7
V gene: TRBV7-9
clone size: few
CDR3 DNA: TGTGCCAGCAGCTCTAACGGCGACTACCCTGACTACGAGCAGTACTTC
CDR3 protein: CASSSNGDYPDYEQYF

D gene: TRBD1
J gene: TRBJ1-4
V gene: TRBV5-1
clone size: few
CDR3 DNA: TGCGCCAGCAGCCAAACAGGGGTGCATAATGAAAAACTGTTTTTT
CDR3 protein: CASSQTGVHNEKLFF

D gene: .
J gene: TRBJ1-5
V gene: TRBV5-1
clone size: .
CDR3 DNA: TGCGCCAGCAGCCCGGAGGGGGGGCAACAGCCCCAGCATTTT
CDR3 protein: CASSPEGGQQPQHF

D gene: .
J gene: TRBJ2-7
V gene: TRBV7-2
clone size: .
CDR3 DNA: TGTGCCAGCAGCCCCCAGGAGGCCTACGAGCAGTACTTC
CDR3 protein: CASSPQEAYEQYF

D gene: .
J gene: TRBJ2-1
V gene: TRBV11-1
clone size: .
CDR3 DNA: TGTGCCAGCAGCACGGACAATGAGCAGTTCTTC
CDR3 protein: CASSTDNEQFF

D gene: .
J gene: TRBJ1-5
V gene: TRBV4-1
clone size: many
CDR3 DNA: TGCGCCAGCAGCCAAGAACCGGGGAGGTATGATCAGCCCCAGCATTTT
CDR3 protein: CASSQEPGRYDQPQHF